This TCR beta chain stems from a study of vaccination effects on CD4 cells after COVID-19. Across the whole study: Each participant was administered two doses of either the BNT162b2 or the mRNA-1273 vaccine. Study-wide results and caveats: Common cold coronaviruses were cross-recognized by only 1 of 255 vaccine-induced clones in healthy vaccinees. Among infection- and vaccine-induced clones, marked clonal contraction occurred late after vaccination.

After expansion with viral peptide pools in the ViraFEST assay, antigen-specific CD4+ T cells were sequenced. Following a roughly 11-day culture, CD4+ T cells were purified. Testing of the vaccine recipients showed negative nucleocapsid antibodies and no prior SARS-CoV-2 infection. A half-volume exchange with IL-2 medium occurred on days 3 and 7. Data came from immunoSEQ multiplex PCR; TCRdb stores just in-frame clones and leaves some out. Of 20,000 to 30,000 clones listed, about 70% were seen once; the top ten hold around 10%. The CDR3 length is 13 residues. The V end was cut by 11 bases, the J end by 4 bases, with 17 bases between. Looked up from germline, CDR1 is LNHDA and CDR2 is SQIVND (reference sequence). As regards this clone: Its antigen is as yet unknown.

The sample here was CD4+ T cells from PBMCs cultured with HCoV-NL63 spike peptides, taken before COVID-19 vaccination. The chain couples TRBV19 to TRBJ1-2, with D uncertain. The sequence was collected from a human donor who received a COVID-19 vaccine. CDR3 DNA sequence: TGTGCCGGCAAAGCGCCTATGGGCTATGGCTACACCTTC. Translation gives CAGKAPMGYGYTF.